These 15 T cell receptor beta chains were all obtained from the same sample, sequenced in a study of T-cell memory formation after mild COVID-19. TCRdb called the 5' RACE reads again in MiXCR, with one record for every CDR3 protein. The repertoire holds hundreds of thousands of distinct CDR3 sequences, with under 25% as singletons. Sequenced: PBMCs or a T cell subset sorted from them (not recorded which). The receptors come from an adult woman who had mild COVID-19 (a few samples of this study predate the infection). Cell type and time point are not known.

This clonotype has more than one count but fewer than ten. This chain connects TRBV7-8 to TRBJ2-5, with TRBD2 matching 8 bases. Germline CDR1 SGHVS, CDR2 FQNEAQ. The V gene end was trimmed by 5 bases and the J gene end by 3 bases; junction bases not matched to a gene: 11. The CDR3 runs 16 residues. The CDR3 nucleotides are TGTGCCAGCAGCGCACGACGAGCGGGGGCCAAAGAGACCCAGTACTTC. Protein product: CASSARRAGAKETQYF.

This clonotype occurred a few times. This chain uses TRBV6-5 with TRBJ2-1; 8 bases fit TRBD2. Germline values: CDR1 MNHEY, CDR2 SVGAGI. The CDR3 extends over 13 amino acids. The ends lost 6 bases at V and 8 bases at J; junction bases unmatched: 6. The CDR3 protein is CASRKAGVDEQFF. The CDR3 nucleotides are TGTGCCAGCAGGAAAGCGGGAGTGGATGAGCAGTTCTTC.

The rearrangement uses TRBV5-5 and TRBJ2-7, with D unclear. The V and J ends lost 3 bases and 0 bases respectively, with 16 bases between them. Germline V gene lookup returns CDR1 SGHKS and CDR2 YYEKEE (reference sequence). The CDR3 has 16 amino acids. Here the CDR3 DNA reads TGTGCCAGCAGCTCCCTCCCAGGCGGCAGCTCCTACGAGCAGTACTTC. It is translated as CASSSLPGGSSYEQYF.

The V gene is TRBV24-1, the J gene TRBJ2-1; tentatively, D is TRBD2 (5 bases). The CDR3 consists of 14 residues. Germline V gives CDR1 KGHDR, CDR2 SFDVKD. The V and J ends lost 12 bases and 6 bases respectively, with 20 bases between them. The chain's CDR3 is CAASSGLSGNEQFF. For the CDR3, the DNA is TGTGCCGCTAGCTCTGGGCTTTCGGGCAATGAGCAGTTCTTC.

This chain uses TRBV12-3 or TRBV12-4 with TRBJ1-5; D gene uncertain. The CDR3 extends over 16 amino acids. Trimming pared 2 bases from V and 2 bases from J, leaving 13 bases between. CDR3 region: CASSLKVASGNQPQHF. The CDR3 DNA follows: TGTGCCAGCAGTTTAAAGGTGGCATCTGGCAATCAGCCCCAGCATTTT.

This clonotype was seen only a few times. The J gene is TRBJ1-5, the V gene TRBV27; 8 bases agree with TRBD1. Trimming cost V 1 base and J 3 bases; bases outside gene matches: 5. The CDR3 runs to 16 residues. Per the germline V gene, CDR1 is MNHEY and CDR2 is SMNVEV (reference sequence). The CDR3 region has the DNA TGTGCCAGCAGTTTATACGGGACAGGACACAATCAGCCCCAGCATTTT. Amino acids: CASSLYGTGHNQPQHF.

Only a few counts were recorded for this clonotype. The chain joins TRBV5-4 to TRBJ1-1, with D possibly matching TRBD1 (6 bases). The V end was cut by 2 bases, the J end by 2 bases, with 13 bases between. The CDR3 consists of 15 residues. Per germline, CDR1 SGHNT and CDR2 YYREEE (reference sequence). The CDR3 protein is CASSFASGANTEAFF. The CDR3, as DNA: TGTGCCAGCAGCTTTGCCTCAGGGGCCAACACTGAAGCTTTCTTT.

The chain has TRBV24-1 and TRBJ2-3; no clear D. The V gene lost 3 bases and the J gene lost 3 bases, with 9 bases spanning the gap. The germline gives CDR1 KGHDR, CDR2 SFDVKD. The CDR3 is 14 amino acids. CDR3 region: CATSDLGRTDTQYF. CDR3 nucleotides: TGTGCCACCAGTGATCTTGGTCGAACAGATACGCAGTATTTT.

The V gene is TRBV24-1, the J gene TRBJ1-1, with D perhaps matching TRBD1 (5 bases). The CDR3 is 14 residues long. Germline V gene lookup returns CDR1 KGHDR and CDR2 SFDVKD. The V end lost 6 bases, the J end lost 11 bases, and 21 bases lay between the germline ends. The CDR3 sequence: CATSSGGTYGGAFF. The CDR3 nucleotides read TGTGCCACCAGTAGTGGGGGGACGTATGGTGGCGCTTTCTTT.

The V call is TRBV7-6, the J call TRBJ2-3; the match to TRBD2 covers 7 bases. Germline V gene lookup returns CDR1 SGHVS and CDR2 FNYEAQ. There are 14 residues in the CDR3. J gave up 6 bases and V 0 bases, and 3 bases lay outside the gene matches. In DNA, the CDR3 is TGTGCCAGCAGCTTAGCTGGACTAGTGGATACGCAGTATTTT. Encoded protein: CASSLAGLVDTQYF.

This clonotype was counted only a few times. This chain uses TRBV6-5 with TRBJ1-2; 8 positions match TRBD1. This CDR3 spans 13 amino acids. V lost 6 bases, J lost 4 bases, and 4 bases stayed unmatched. The germline V gene has CDR1 MNHEY and CDR2 SVGAGI. The CDR3 region is CASRAGTGYGYTF. The CDR3, as DNA: TGTGCCAGCAGGGCGGGGACAGGCTATGGCTACACCTTC.

The chain recombines TRBV9 with TRBJ1-3; a possible D gene is TRBD1 (5 bases). Per germline, CDR1 SGDLS and CDR2 YYNGEE. V lost 3 bases to trimming and J lost 0 bases, with 13 bases between them. This CDR3 region has 16 residues. The CDR3 protein is CASSETQGTSGNTIYF. CDR3 DNA sequence: TGTGCCAGCAGCGAAACGCAGGGTACCTCTGGAAACACCATATATTTT.

A few counts support this clonotype. The genes are TRBV25-1 and TRBJ2-5; no firm D call. V lost 1 base and J 0 bases, leaving 9 bases between the germline ends. The CDR3 spans 15 residues. Germline V gene lookup returns CDR1 MGHDK and CDR2 SYGVNS. As DNA, the CDR3 is TGTGCCAGCAGTGAATTATCGACTTACCAAGAGACCCAGTACTTC. Its protein is CASSELSTYQETQYF.

The chain joins TRBV28 to TRBJ2-7; D remains unclear. The germline V gene has CDR1 MDHEN and CDR2 SYDVKM. V was cut by 3 bases and J by 5 bases, with 5 bases left in between. The CDR3 consists of 11 residues. The CDR3 nucleotides are TGTGCCAGCAGTTTTTCCAACGAGCAGTACTTC. Translated, it gives CASSFSNEQYF.

This clonotype was counted a few times. This chain joins TRBV4-2 and TRBJ2-7; D is perhaps TRBD2 (5 bases). There are 15 residues in the CDR3. Trimming took off 1 base at V and 0 bases at J, with 10 bases between the two ends. CDR1 and CDR2 from the germline V gene are LGHNA and YNFKEQ. The CDR3 protein is CASSQAQRSSYEQYF. For the CDR3, the DNA is TGTGCCAGCAGCCAAGCCCAGCGGAGCTCCTACGAGCAGTACTTC.